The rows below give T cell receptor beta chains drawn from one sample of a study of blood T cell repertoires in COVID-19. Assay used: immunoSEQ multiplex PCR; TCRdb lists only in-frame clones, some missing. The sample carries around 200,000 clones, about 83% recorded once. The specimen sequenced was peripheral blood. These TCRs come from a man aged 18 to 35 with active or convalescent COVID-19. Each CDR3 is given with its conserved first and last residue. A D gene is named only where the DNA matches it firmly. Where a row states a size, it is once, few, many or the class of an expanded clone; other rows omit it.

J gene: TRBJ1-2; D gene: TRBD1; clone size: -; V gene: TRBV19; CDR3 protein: CASSSPGTENYGYTF; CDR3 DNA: TGTGCCAGTAGTTCCCCCGGGACAGAAAACTATGGCTACACCTTC
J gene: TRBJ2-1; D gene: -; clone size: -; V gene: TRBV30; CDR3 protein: CAWSVLGLGQFF; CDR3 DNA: TGTGCCTGGAGTGTACTGGGGCTAGGGCAGTTCTTC
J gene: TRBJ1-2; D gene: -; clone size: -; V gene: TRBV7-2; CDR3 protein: CASSIPGEGHGYTF; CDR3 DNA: TGTGCCAGCAGTATCCCGGGTGAGGGTCATGGCTACACCTTC
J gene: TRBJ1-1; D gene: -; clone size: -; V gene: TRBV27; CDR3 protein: CASSSQFRMNTEAFF; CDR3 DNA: TGTGCCAGCAGTTCTCAGTTCCGTATGAACACTGAAGCTTTCTTT
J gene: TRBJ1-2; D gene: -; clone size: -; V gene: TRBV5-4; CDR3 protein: CASSFEGDGFNYGYTF; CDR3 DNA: TGTGCCAGCAGCTTCGAGGGGGACGGCTTTAACTATGGCTACACCTTC
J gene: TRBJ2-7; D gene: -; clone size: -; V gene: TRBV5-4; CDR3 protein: CASSSKGSGNAYEQYF; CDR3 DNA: TGTGCCAGCAGCTCCAAGGGTTCGGGAAACGCCTACGAGCAGTACTTC
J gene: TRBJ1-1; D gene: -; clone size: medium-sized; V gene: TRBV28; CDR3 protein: CASSPAGESSEAFF; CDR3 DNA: TGTGCCAGCTCGCCGGCAGGGGAGTCCTCTGAAGCTTTCTTT
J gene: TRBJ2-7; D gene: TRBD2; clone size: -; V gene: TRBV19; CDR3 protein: CASSISGTTTYEQYF; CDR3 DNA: TGTGCCAGTAGTATCAGCGGGACTACCACCTACGAGCAGTACTTC
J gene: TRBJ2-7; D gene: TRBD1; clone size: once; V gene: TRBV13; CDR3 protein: CASSSSNRGYEQYF; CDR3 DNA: TGTGCCAGCAGCTCGTCTAACAGGGGCTACGAGCAGTACTTC
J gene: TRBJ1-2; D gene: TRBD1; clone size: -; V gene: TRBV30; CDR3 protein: CAWSLFQGGDGYTF; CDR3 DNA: TGTGCCTGGAGCCTTTTCCAGGGGGGAGATGGCTACACCTTC
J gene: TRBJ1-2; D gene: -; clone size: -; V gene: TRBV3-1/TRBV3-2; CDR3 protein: CASSQDPGQGIGSGYTF; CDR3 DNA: TGTGCCAGCAGCCAAGATCCGGGGCAGGGGATAGGGAGTGGCTACACCTTC
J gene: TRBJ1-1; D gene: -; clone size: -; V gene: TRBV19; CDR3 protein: CASRTVSAEAFF; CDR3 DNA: TGTGCCAGTAGAACCGTCTCGGCTGAAGCTTTCTTT
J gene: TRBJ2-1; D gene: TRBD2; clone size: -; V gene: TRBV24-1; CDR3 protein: CATSDSTPAGGFYNEQFF; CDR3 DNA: TGTGCCACCAGTGATTCCACCCCAGCGGGAGGGTTTTACAATGAGCAGTTCTTC
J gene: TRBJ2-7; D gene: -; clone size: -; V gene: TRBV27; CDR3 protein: CASRRPGTLYYEQYF; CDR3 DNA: TGTGCCAGCAGACGACCCGGGACTCTATACTACGAGCAGTACTTC
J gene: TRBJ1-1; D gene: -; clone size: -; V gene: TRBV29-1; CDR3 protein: CSATGSLNTEAFF; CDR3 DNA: TGCAGCGCCACCGGGTCTCTGAACACTGAAGCTTTCTTT
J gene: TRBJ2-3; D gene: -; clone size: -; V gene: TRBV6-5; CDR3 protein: CASRGSLRFTDTQYF; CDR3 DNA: TGTGCCAGCAGGGGCAGCCTTCGCTTCACAGATACGCAGTATTTT
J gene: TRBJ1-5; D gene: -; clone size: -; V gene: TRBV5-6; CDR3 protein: CASSLYQGINQPQHF; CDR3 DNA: TGTGCCAGCAGCTTGTACCAGGGGATTAATCAGCCCCAGCATTTT
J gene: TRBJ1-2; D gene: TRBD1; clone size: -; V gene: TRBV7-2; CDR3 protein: CASGGQGDYAYGYTF; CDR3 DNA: TGTGCCAGCGGGGGACAGGGGGATTACGCCTATGGCTACACCTTC
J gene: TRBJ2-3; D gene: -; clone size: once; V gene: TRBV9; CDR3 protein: CASRRVTDTQYF; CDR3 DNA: TGTGCCAGCCGACGGGTCACAGATACGCAGTATTTT
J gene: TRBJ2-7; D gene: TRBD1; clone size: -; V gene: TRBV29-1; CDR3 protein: CSVEVQGSGYEQYF; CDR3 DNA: TGCAGCGTTGAAGTACAGGGGTCGGGTTACGAGCAGTACTTC
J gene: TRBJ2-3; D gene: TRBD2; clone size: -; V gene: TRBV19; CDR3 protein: CASSTYASGTSVGDLEPDTQYF; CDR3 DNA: TGTGCCAGTAGTACATACGCCTCCGGGACTAGCGTGGGAGACCTCGAGCCAGATACGCAGTATTTT
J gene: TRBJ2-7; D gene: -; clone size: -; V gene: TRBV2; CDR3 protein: CASSEGAPQYF; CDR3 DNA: TGTGCCAGCAGTGAGGGGGCTCCGCAGTACTTC
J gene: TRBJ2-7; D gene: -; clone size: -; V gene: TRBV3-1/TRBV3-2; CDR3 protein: CASSHILRGGSSYEQYF; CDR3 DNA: TGTGCCAGCAGCCATATTTTGAGGGGGGGGAGCTCCTACGAGCAGTACTTC
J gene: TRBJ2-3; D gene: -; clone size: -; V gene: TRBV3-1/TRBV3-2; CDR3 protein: CASSLSRGSRGPNTDTQYF; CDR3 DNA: TGTGCCAGCAGCCTTAGTCGAGGTTCGCGGGGTCCGAACACAGATACGCAGTATTTT
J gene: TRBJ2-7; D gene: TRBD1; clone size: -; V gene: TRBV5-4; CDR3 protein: CASSRGQGNEQYF; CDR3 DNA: TGTGCCAGCAGCCGGGGACAGGGGAACGAGCAGTACTTC
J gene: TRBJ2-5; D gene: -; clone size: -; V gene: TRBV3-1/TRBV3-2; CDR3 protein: CASSQDVQGRETQYF; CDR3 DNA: TGTGCCAGCAGCCAAGATGTACAGGGTAGAGAGACCCAGTACTTC
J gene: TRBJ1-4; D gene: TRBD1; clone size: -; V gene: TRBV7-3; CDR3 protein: CASSLLGQPGEKLFF; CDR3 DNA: TGTGCCAGCAGCTTATTGGGACAGCCTGGGGAAAAACTGTTTTTT
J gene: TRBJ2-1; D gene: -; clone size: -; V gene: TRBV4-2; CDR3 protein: CASSQEGVTYSYNEQFF; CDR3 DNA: TGTGCCAGCAGCCAAGAAGGGGTAACGTACTCCTACAATGAGCAGTTCTTC